This T cell receptor (beta chain) appears in the sequencing data of a study of cytomegalovirus exposure and HLA in healthy donors. Study in general: It was reported in a later analysis that the 90 to 150 validation repertoires used the same platform as the roughly 670 first-cohort repertoires. Whole-study findings and limits: Reported results showed that the classifier diagnosed cytomegalovirus status with high specificity and sensitivity. The dataset shows that most TCR sequences were rare, while some public TCRs occurred in many donors. According to the study, 150 to 200 TCR beta chains were cytomegalovirus-associated.

As regards this clone: Antigen unknown.

The J segment lost 7 bases and the V segment lost 7 bases, leaving 15 bases of the junction unmatched. Germline loops: CDR1 SNHLY, CDR2 FYNNEI. CDR3 length: 16 amino acids. The data were produced by immunoSEQ multiplex PCR, yet TCRdb's version contains in-frame clones alone and is incomplete. The sample lists 65,000 to 80,000 clones; 94% were seen once. The sequencing sample was made of PBMCs. The chain carries TRBV2 and TRBJ2-1; TRBD2 agrees at 8 bases. This receptor was identified in a young woman in good health and CMV-seropositive. This CDR3 is CASNGAPGGPTNEQFF. Here the CDR3 DNA reads TGTGCCAGCAATGGGGCACCGGGAGGGCCAACAAATGAGCAGTTCTTC.